Listed below are T cell receptor beta chains from one sample, sequenced in a study of T cell responses to AZD1222 COVID-19 vaccine. Clones were sequenced by immunoSEQ multiplex PCR, and TCRdb holds only the in-frame ones, with some missing. The data contain under 200,000 clones, just over 90% of them seen just once; the ten biggest clones take up 3% to 5%. Sequenced here: peripheral blood, sampled on day 0 of AZD1222 vaccination. All receptors come from an adult in good health. CDR3s include the opening cysteine and the closing phenylalanine or tryptophan. Fields, in order: J gene, V gene, D gene, clone size, CDR3 DNA, CDR3 protein. D genes are given only for firm matches. Size is omitted from some rows. Given values are once, few, many or a class for expanded clones.

TRBJ1-4,TRBV19,.,.,TGTGCCAGTAGTATGCGACAGGCAACTAATGAAAAACTGTTTTTT,CASSMRQATNEKLFF
TRBJ2-5,TRBV27,TRBD2,.,TGTGCCAGCTGGCCCGGGGAGGGTCGAGAGACCCAGTACTTC,CASWPGEGRETQYF
TRBJ2-1,TRBV5-6,.,.,TGTGCCAGCAGCTTGTACGACAATGAGCAGTTCTTC,CASSLYDNEQFF
TRBJ1-5,TRBV19,.,few,TGTGCCAGTAGTCTCTTACCTTATAGCAATCAGCCCCAGCATTTT,CASSLLPYSNQPQHF
TRBJ1-2,TRBV7-6,TRBD1,.,TGTGCCAGCAGCCGATTACAGGGGGCGATGGGCTATGGCTACACCTTC,CASSRLQGAMGYGYTF
TRBJ1-5,TRBV28,.,.,TGTGCCAGCAGCCTCCGGGGGGGTCAGGGTAGCAATCAGCCCCAGCATTTT,CASSLRGGQGSNQPQHF
TRBJ1-6,TRBV5-1,TRBD1,.,TGCGCCAGCAGCTTGGGGGGACAGGGGATCAAAAATTCACCCCTCCACTTT,CASSLGGQGIKNSPLHF
TRBJ1-2,TRBV14,TRBD1,.,TGTACCGGAGGGGGCCCCGACTATGGCTACACCTTC,CTGGGPDYGYTF
TRBJ2-5,TRBV11-2,.,.,TGTGCCAGCAGCCGCACGGGATCTCAAGAGACCCAGTACTTC,CASSRTGSQETQYF
TRBJ1-3,TRBV6-5,.,once,TGTGCCAGCAGGCCAGGGTCTGGAAACACCATATATTTT,CASRPGSGNTIYF
TRBJ2-5,TRBV18,TRBD2,.,TGTGCCAGCTCACCCTCAGCGGGAGGAGAGACCCAGTACTTC,CASSPSAGGETQYF
TRBJ1-2,TRBV4-2,.,.,TGTGCCAGCAGCCAAGACAAGGACAGTTTTTATGGCTACACCTTC,CASSQDKDSFYGYTF
TRBJ2-1,TRBV7-9,.,.,TGTGCCAGCAGTCAGAATGCAGGGAGGAGCTCCTACAATGAGCAGTTCTTC,CASSQNAGRSSYNEQFF
TRBJ2-3,TRBV7-8,TRBD2,.,TGTGCCTTACAACAAGCGGGGGGATCAGATACGCAGTATTTT,CALQQAGGSDTQYF
TRBJ2-1,TRBV25-1,TRBD2,.,TGTGCCAGCAGTGGAGGGGGACTAGCGGGAGCTTCCTACAATGAGCAGTTCTTC,CASSGGGLAGASYNEQFF
TRBJ1-2,TRBV6-5,.,.,TGTGCCACTAGCCTGGGGGATGGCTACACCTTC,CATSLGDGYTF
TRBJ2-5,TRBV18,.,.,TGTGCCAGCTCACCAGGGGAAGAGACCCAGTACTTC,CASSPGEETQYF
TRBJ1-2,TRBV7-2,.,.,TGTGCCAGCAGCTTGGGCAGTTCGTATGGCTACACCTTC,CASSLGSSYGYTF
TRBJ1-3,TRBV6-5,TRBD1,.,TGTGCCAGCCGCCGGACAGGTGGAAACACCATATATTTT,CASRRTGGNTIYF
TRBJ1-1,TRBV29-1,.,.,TGCAGCGCTGTCACGGGCCCACAATTTGACGCTTTCTTT,CSAVTGPQFDAFF